These 26 T cell receptor beta chains share one sample of origin, sequenced in a study of blood T cells in healthy people across ages. It was with a sample-barcoded 5' primer and a J-beta primer mix that a second PCR of roughly 7 to 12 cycles was run. TCRdb re-derived calls from the 5' RACE reads in MiXCR, one entry per CDR3 protein. The data hold roughly 1,800,000 distinct CDR3 sequences, with just under 50% observed a single time. Sample: blood. The origin of the receptors is a woman between 40 and 50 years old in good health.

The J gene is TRBJ2-3, the V gene TRBV11-2; the D gene could be TRBD1 or TRBD2 (5 bases each). V was pared by 5 bases and J by 14 bases, with 26 bases between. CDR3 size: 15 residues. In germline, CDR1 is SGHAT, CDR2 FQNNGV. The CDR3 coding sequence is TGTGCCAGCAGCCCGTTCGTCCAGACTGCAGAGAGGGGGTATTTT. Translated, it gives CASSPFVQTAERGYF.

This clonotype was found a few times. The V call is TRBV12-3 or TRBV12-4, the J call TRBJ2-5, with D maybe TRBD2 (6 bases). Deletions cut 6 bases from V and 10 bases from J, with 12 bases between. CDR3 length equals 11 residues. The CDR3 DNA follows: TGTGCCAGCAGCCACGGCGGGGACCAGTACTTC. Protein sequence: CASSHGGDQYF.

A few counts support this clonotype. This sequence joins TRBV11-2 and TRBJ2-7; a weak D match, TRBD1 (5 bases). The CDR3 is made up of 16 amino acids. Germline V gene data show CDR1 as SGHAT and CDR2 as FQNNGV. V shed 5 bases and J shed 2 bases, with 19 bases lying between them. DNA for the CDR3: TGTGCCAGCAGCCGATGGGGCTCCACAGTTACCTACGAGCAGTACTTC. Translation: CASSRWGSTVTYEQYF. Full variable domain (missing parts from reference TRBV11-2 and TRBJ2-7): EAGVAQSPRYKIIEKRQSVAFWCNPISGHATLYWYQQILGQGPKLLIQFQNNGVVDDSQLPKDRFSAERLKGVDSTLKIQPAKLEDSAVYLCASSRWGSTVTYEQYFGPGTRLTVT.

This clonotype was found a few times. The chain joins TRBV6-1 to TRBJ2-4; 8 bases map to TRBD2. The J call is doubtful: the DNA matches TRBJ2-7 better. This CDR3 contains 14 residues. CDR1 is MNHNS, CDR2 SASEGT, per germline. The CDR3 loop reads CASTQPGLANEQYF. The CDR3 DNA reads as TGTGCCAGCACCCAACCAGGACTAGCTAACGAGCAGTACTTC.

The chain links TRBV6-5 to TRBJ2-1; the match to TRBD2 covers 12 bases. Germline CDR1 and CDR2: MNHEY and SVGAGI. The ends lost 2 bases at V and 7 bases at J; junction bases unmatched: 12. The CDR3 is made up of 18 amino acids. Here the CDR3 reads CASSYRLAGGRSGNEQFF. As DNA, the CDR3 is TGTGCCAGCAGTTACCGCCTAGCGGGGGGGCGATCGGGTAATGAGCAGTTCTTC.

The chain employs TRBV10-3 and TRBJ2-5; TRBD2 matches at 10 bases. V lost 8 bases, J lost 2 bases, and 8 bases stayed unmatched. This CDR3 is 15 amino acids long. Looked up from germline, CDR1 is ENHRY and CDR2 is SYGVKD. CDR3 nucleotides: TGTGCCATCTCGGCTAGCGGGGGAGCTCAAGAGACCCAGTACTTC. Translation: CAISASGGAQETQYF.

V usage is TRBV9 and J usage is TRBJ2-7; 9 bases are a match to TRBD1. This CDR3 comprises 15 residues. Losses at the gene ends were 4 bases for V and 2 bases for J; bases not matched to a gene: 7. Germline V lookup: CDR1 SGDLS, CDR2 YYNGEE. CDR3 sequence: CASSSGQGRTYEQYF. The CDR3 DNA reads TGTGCCAGCAGCTCCGGACAGGGGCGAACCTACGAGCAGTACTTC.

This clonotype was found a few times. The V call is TRBV27, the J call TRBJ2-7, with a possible D match to TRBD2 (5 bases). The V gene's germline CDR1 is MNHEY and CDR2 SMNVEV (reference sequence). The length of the CDR3 is 14 residues. Trimming took 3 bases from V and 2 from J, leaving 11 bases between them. CDR3 in DNA: TGTGCCAGCAGTTTTTCTAGCAGGCCCTACGAGCAGTACTTC. Translation: CASSFSSRPYEQYF.

The chain joins TRBV20-1 to TRBJ2-3, with 11 bases lining up with TRBD2. Trimming cost V 1 base and J 1 base; bases outside gene matches: 4. The length of the CDR3 is 16 residues. Germline assignment: CDR1 DFQATT and CDR2 SNEGSKA (reference sequence). The CDR3 DNA is TGCAGTGCTAGAGGGCCGACTAGCGGGGGCACAGATACGCAGTATTTT. Its translation: CSARGPTSGGTDTQYF.

This clonotype was detected only a few times. The gene calls are TRBV5-5 and TRBJ2-3; no clear D. V gave up 0 bases and J gave up 2 bases, with 10 bases separating them. The CDR3 runs 15 residues. Per the germline V gene, CDR1 is SGHKS and CDR2 is YYEKEE (reference sequence). The CDR3 DNA is TGTGCCAGCAGCTTGGATTTCTCTCTCACAGATACGCAGTATTTT. Translated, it gives CASSLDFSLTDTQYF.

V is TRBV20-1 and J is TRBJ2-1; no firm D call. Trimming took 8 bases from V and 0 from J, leaving 14 bases between them. The CDR3 covers 14 residues. CDR1 and CDR2 from the germline V gene are DFQATT and SNEGSKA (reference sequence). CDR3 protein: CSFSDQSSYNEQFF. Written as DNA, the CDR3 is TGCAGTTTCTCTGACCAGAGCTCCTACAATGAGCAGTTCTTC.

V gene TRBV20-1 combines with J gene TRBJ1-6; D gene uncertain. V shed 2 bases and J shed 8 bases, with 16 bases lying between them. CDR1 is DFQATT, CDR2 SNEGSKA, per germline (reference sequence). The CDR3 runs to 15 residues. This CDR3 reads CSARPPTLPDSPLHF. In nucleotides, the CDR3 is TGCAGTGCTAGACCCCCGACTCTTCCGGATTCACCCCTCCACTTT.

V is TRBV10-3 and J is TRBJ1-1, with D unclear. The V end lost 6 bases, the J end lost 5 bases, and 7 bases lay between the germline ends. The V gene's germline CDR1 is ENHRY and CDR2 SYGVKD. This CDR3 has 11 residues. In nucleotides, the CDR3 is TGTGCCATCAGCGCCGGGACTGAAGCTTTCTTT. Translating gives CAISAGTEAFF.

The chain is built from TRBV12-3 or TRBV12-4 and TRBJ2-3; 9 nucleotides agree with TRBD2. Trimming removed 10 bases from V and 0 bases from J; junction bases left unmatched: 14. There are 17 residues in the CDR3. CDR3 bases: TGTGCCATCTACGGCGGGAGGGGGATTGATAGCACAGATACGCAGTATTTT. Translated: CAIYGGRGIDSTDTQYF.

This clonotype turned up a few times. This chain connects TRBV11-3 to TRBJ2-7, with TRBD1 matching 8 bases. The germline V gene has CDR1 SGHNT and CDR2 YENEEA. The J segment lost 2 bases and the V segment lost 5 bases, leaving 14 bases of the junction unmatched. The CDR3 runs 17 residues. In DNA form, the CDR3 reads TGTGCCAGCAGCCCCCCACACGGACAGGGCGCACCCTACGAGCAGTACTTC. Translation: CASSPPHGQGAPYEQYF.

This clonotype was detected a few times. The chain recombines TRBV29-1 with TRBJ2-3; TRBD2 aligns across 8 bases. Germline V gene sequence: CDR1 SQVTM, CDR2 ANQGSEA. CDR3 length: 14 amino acids. Trimming cost V 7 bases and J 1 base; bases outside gene matches: 7. The CDR3 bases are TGCAGCGGCCGTAGCGGGGTTGGCACAGATACGCAGTATTTT. Translation: CSGRSGVGTDTQYF.

V gene TRBV27 combines with J gene TRBJ1-4; TRBD1 agrees at 8 bases. After removal of 0 bases from V and 7 bases from J, the junction contained 13 bases not matched to a gene. The CDR3 contains 18 residues. The V gene's germline CDR1 is MNHEY and CDR2 SMNVEV (reference sequence). CDR3 DNA sequence: TGTGCCAGCAGTTTATCGCCCGCGCAGGGGGCTGGAGTTGAAAAACTGTTTTTT. It translates to CASSLSPAQGAGVEKLFF.

This clonotype showed up just a few times. V and J are TRBV4-1 and TRBJ1-5, with 7 positions matching TRBD1. This CDR3 region has 16 residues. J was trimmed by 0 bases and V by 4 bases; bases with no gene match: 6. Germline lookup yields CDR1 MGHRA and CDR2 YSYEKL. The DNA of the CDR3 is TGCGCCAGCAGCCCACAGGGGCCGATTAGCAATCAGCCCCAGCATTTT. It codes for CASSPQGPISNQPQHF.

The chain uses TRBV9 and TRBJ2-5; 9 nucleotides agree with TRBD2. The V segment lost 3 bases and the J segment 2 bases; nucleotides outside the gene matches: 8. The CDR3 totals 16 residues. The V gene's germline CDR1 is SGDLS and CDR2 YYNGEE. CDR3 protein: CASSARTSEKQETQYF. CDR3 in DNA: TGTGCCAGCAGCGCCCGGACTAGCGAAAAACAAGAGACCCAGTACTTC.

The V and J genes are TRBV6-6 and TRBJ1-2; TRBD1 agrees at 10 bases. The V gene's germline CDR1 is MNHNY and CDR2 SVGAGI (reference sequence). This CDR3 is 13 amino acids long. Unmatched junction bases numbered 7, after V lost 6 bases and J lost 9 bases. The CDR3 DNA reads as TGTGCCAGCAGGACAGGGGGCGGGACGCGCTACACCTTC. This translates into CASRTGGGTRYTF.

In its sample, this clonotype was seen a few times. The chain links TRBV6-1 to TRBJ2-5; 13 bases agree with TRBD2. In germline, CDR1 is MNHNS, CDR2 SASEGT. The CDR3 has 16 residues. The V and J ends lost 7 bases and 3 bases, in that order; junction bases with no gene match: 8. The CDR3 bases are TGTGCCAGCAATGCCCCGGGACTAGCGGGGAAAGAGACCCAGTACTTC. It specifies CASNAPGLAGKETQYF.

V usage is TRBV2 and J usage is TRBJ1-6; weak D call: TRBD1 (5 bases). Germline V CDR1 and CDR2: SNHLY, FYNNEI. This CDR3 is built from 15 residues. V dropped 8 bases and J dropped 7 bases, with 18 bases sitting between them. CDR3 sequence reads: CASSTRHGDNSPLHF. Written as DNA, the CDR3 is TGTGCCAGCTCAACCAGACATGGGGACAATTCACCCCTCCACTTT.

This sequence joins TRBV6-5 and TRBJ2-5; TRBD2 might be the D (6 bases). This CDR3 contains 13 residues. Germline lookup yields CDR1 MNHEY and CDR2 SVGAGI. V shed 7 bases and J shed 3 bases, with 12 bases lying between them. The CDR3: CASKAAGKETQYF. In DNA, the CDR3 is TGTGCCAGCAAGGCGGCGGGGAAAGAGACCCAGTACTTC.

The genes are TRBV2 and TRBJ2-1; 13 nucleotides line up with TRBD2. J lost 0 bases, V lost 7 bases, and 9 bases had no gene match. The CDR3 extends over 18 amino acids. Per germline, CDR1 SNHLY and CDR2 FYNNEI. As DNA, the CDR3 is TGTGCCAGCATTGGACTAGCGGGGGAACTAAGCTCCTACAATGAGCAGTTCTTC. This codes for CASIGLAGELSSYNEQFF.

The V call is TRBV5-6, the J call TRBJ1-2; 9 bases agree with TRBD1. With 3 bases clipped from V and 2 bases from J, the junction kept 5 bases outside the gene matches. The CDR3 is 15 residues long. CDR1 is SGHDT and CDR2 is YYEEEE in the germline V gene. In DNA, the CDR3 is TGTGCCAGCAGCTGGGAGGGGACAGGGAACTATGGCTACACCTTC. It yields the protein CASSWEGTGNYGYTF.

The rearrangement uses TRBV20-1 and TRBJ2-4; 7 nucleotides align to TRBD2. The CDR3 has 13 residues. Germline V gene data show CDR1 as DFQATT and CDR2 as SNEGSKA (reference sequence). V lost 2 bases, J lost 6 bases, and 4 bases stayed unmatched. CDR3 nucleotide sequence: TGCAGTGCTAGAAGGGGCGGGGGAAACATTCAGTACTTC. This encodes CSARRGGGNIQYF.